This T cell receptor (beta chain) was sequenced during a study of response to subunit inactivated influenza vaccine. Worth noting for this clonotype: Antigen: not known.

TCRdb itself ran the RT-PCR reads through MiXCR, one entry per CDR3 protein. This sample yields around 470,000 distinct CDR3 sequences, of which approximately 7.2% are seen a single time; around 13% belongs to the top ten. Whole-study findings and limits: Only a handful of new T cells, the authors suggested, are recruited with each seasonal influenza vaccination.

Germline V lookup: CDR1 WSHSY, CDR2 SAAADI. J gave up 2 bases and V 6 bases, and 2 bases lay outside the gene matches. This CDR3 has 14 amino acids. The sequence came from a man between 50 and 75 years old who received an inactivated influenza vaccine. Here the sequenced sample was PBMCs from blood, taken 23 months after vaccination. V is TRBV10-2 and J is TRBJ1-3, with 9 bases aligning to TRBD1. The CDR3 spells CASRGQGTGNTIYF. The CDR3 coding sequence is TGCGCCAGCAGGGGACAGGGAACTGGAAACACCATATATTTT.